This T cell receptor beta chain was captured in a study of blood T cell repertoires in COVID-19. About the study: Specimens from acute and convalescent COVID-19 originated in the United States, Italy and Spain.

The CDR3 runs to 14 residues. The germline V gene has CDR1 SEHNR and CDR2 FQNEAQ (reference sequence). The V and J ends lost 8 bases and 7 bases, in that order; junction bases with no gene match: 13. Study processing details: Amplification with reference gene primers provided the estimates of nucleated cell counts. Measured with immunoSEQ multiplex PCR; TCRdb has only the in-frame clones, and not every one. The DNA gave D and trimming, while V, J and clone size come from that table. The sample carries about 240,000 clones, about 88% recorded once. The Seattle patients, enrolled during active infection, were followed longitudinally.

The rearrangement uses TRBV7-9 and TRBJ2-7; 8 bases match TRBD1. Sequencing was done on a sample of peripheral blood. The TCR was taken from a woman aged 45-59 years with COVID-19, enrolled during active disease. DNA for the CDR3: TGTGCCAGCCGATCGGGGCAGGGGGCTTGGGAGCAGTACTTC. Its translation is CASRSGQGAWEQYF.